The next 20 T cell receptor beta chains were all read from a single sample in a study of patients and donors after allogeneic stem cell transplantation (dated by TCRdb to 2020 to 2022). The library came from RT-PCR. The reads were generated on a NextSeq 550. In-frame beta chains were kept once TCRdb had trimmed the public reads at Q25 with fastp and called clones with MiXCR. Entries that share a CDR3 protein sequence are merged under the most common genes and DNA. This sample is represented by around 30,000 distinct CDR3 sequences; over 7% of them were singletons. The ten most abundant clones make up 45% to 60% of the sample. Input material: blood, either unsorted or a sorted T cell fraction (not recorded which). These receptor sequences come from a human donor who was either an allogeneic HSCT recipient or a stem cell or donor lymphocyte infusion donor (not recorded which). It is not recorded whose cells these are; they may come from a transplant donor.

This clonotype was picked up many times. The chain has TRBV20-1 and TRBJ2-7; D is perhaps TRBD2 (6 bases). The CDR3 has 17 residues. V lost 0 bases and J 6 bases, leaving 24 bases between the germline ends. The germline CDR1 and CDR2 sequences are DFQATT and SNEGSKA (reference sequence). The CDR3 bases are TGCAGTGCTAGAGATTTATCCGCCCGGGACTGGAAGGGCGAGCAGTACTTC. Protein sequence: CSARDLSARDWKGEQYF.

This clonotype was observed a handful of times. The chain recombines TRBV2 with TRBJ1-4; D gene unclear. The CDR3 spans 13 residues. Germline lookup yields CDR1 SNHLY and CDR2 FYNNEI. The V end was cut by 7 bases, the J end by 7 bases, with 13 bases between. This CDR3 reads CASKVDIGEKLFF. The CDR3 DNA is TGTGCCAGCAAGGTGGATATAGGTGAAAAACTGTTTTTT.

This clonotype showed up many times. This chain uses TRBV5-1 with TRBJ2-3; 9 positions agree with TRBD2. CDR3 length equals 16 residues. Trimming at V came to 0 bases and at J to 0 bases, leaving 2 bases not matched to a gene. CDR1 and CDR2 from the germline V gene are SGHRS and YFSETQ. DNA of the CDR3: TGCGCCAGCAGCTTGGACCTAGCGGGGAGCACAGATACGCAGTATTTT. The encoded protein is CASSLDLAGSTDTQYF. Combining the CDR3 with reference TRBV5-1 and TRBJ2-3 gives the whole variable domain KAGVTQTPRYLIKTRGQQVTLSCSPISGHRSVSWYQQTPGQGLQFLFEYFSETQRNKGNFPGRFSGRQFSNSRSEMNVSTLELGDSALYLCASSLDLAGSTDTQYFGPGTRLTVL.

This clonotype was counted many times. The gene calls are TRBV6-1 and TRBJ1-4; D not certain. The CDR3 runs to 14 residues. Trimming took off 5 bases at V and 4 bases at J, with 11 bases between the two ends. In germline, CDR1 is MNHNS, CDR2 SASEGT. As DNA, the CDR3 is TGTGCCAGCAGTAGGACGGGAGATAATGAAAAACTGTTTTTT. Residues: CASSRTGDNEKLFF.

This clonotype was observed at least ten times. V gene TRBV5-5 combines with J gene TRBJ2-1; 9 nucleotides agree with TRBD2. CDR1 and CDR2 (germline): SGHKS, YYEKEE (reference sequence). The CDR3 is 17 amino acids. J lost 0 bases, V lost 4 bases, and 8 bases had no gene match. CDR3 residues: CASSLRLAASSYNEQFF. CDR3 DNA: TGTGCCAGCAGCCTCCGACTAGCGGCGAGCTCCTACAATGAGCAGTTCTTC.

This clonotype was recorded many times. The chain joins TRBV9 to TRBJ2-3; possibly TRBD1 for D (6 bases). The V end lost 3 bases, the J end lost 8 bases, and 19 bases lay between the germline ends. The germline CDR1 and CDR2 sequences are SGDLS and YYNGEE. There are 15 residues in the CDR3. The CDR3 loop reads CASSATGTQIGTQYF. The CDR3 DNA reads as TGTGCCAGCAGCGCGACCGGGACACAAATCGGTACGCAGTATTTT.

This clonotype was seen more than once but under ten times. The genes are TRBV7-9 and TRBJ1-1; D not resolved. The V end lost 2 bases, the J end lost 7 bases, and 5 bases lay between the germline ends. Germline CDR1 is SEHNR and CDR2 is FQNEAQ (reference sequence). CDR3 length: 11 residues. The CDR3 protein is CASSLTDEAFF. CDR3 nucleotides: TGTGCCAGCAGCTTAACCGATGAAGCTTTCTTT.

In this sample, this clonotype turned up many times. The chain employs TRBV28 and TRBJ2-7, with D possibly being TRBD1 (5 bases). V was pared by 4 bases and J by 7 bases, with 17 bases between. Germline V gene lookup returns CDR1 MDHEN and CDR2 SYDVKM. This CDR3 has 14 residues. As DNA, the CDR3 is TGTGCCAGCAGTTCGGCAGGGTCCGTGTGGGAGCAGTACTTC. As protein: CASSSAGSVWEQYF.

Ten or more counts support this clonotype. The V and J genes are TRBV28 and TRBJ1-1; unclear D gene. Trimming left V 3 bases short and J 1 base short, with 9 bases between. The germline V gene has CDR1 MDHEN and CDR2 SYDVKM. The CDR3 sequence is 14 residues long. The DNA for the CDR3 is TGTGCCAGCAGTTTGGGCAGGAAGAACACTGAAGCTTTCTTT. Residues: CASSLGRKNTEAFF.

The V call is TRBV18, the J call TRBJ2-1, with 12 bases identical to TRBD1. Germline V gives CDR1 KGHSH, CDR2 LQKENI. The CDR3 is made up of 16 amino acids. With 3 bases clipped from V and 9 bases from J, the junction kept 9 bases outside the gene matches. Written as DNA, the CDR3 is TGTGCCAGCTCACCCAATACCGGGACAGGGGGCACTGAGCAGTTCTTC. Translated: CASSPNTGTGGTEQFF. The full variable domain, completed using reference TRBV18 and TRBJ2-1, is NAGVMQNPRHLVRRRGQEARLRCSPMKGHSHVYWYRQLPEEGLKFMVYLQKENIIDESGMPKERFSAEFPKEGPSILRIQQVVRGDSAAYFCASSPNTGTGGTEQFFGPGTRLTVL.

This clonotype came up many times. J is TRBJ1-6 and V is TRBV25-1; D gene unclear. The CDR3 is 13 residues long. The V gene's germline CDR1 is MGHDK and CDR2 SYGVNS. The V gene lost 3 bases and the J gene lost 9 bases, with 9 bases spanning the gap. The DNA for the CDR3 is TGTGCCAGCAGTGATCCGGGCCTTTCACCCCTCCACTTT. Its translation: CASSDPGLSPLHF.

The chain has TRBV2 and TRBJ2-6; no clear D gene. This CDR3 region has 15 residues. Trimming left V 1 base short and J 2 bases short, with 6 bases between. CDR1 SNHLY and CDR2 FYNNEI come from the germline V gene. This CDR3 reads CASSEEFPGANVLTF. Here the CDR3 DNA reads TGTGCCAGCAGTGAAGAGTTTCCTGGGGCCAACGTCCTGACTTTC.

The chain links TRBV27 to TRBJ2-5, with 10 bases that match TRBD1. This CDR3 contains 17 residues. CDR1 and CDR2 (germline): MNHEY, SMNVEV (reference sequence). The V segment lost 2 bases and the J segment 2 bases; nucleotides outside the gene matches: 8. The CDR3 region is CASSLNSGTGDQETQYF. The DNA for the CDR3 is TGTGCCAGCAGTTTAAACAGTGGGACAGGGGATCAAGAGACCCAGTACTTC.

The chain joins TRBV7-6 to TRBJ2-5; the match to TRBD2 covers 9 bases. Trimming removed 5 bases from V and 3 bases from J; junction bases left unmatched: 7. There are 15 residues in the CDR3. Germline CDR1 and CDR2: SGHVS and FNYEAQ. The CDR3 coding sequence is TGTGCCAGCAGCCTAAAGATAGCGGGGGAAGAGACCCAGTACTTC. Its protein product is CASSLKIAGEETQYF.

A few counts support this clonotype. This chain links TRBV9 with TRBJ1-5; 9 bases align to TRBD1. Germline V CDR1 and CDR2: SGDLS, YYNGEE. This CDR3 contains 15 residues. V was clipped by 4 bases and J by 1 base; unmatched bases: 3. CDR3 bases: TGTGCCAGCAGCACGGGACAGGGAAGCAATCAGCCCCAGCATTTT. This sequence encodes CASSTGQGSNQPQHF. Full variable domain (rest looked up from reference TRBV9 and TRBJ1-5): DSGVTQTPKHLITATGQRVTLRCSPRSGDLSVYWYQQSLDQGLQFLIQYYNGEERAKGNILERFSAQQFPDLHSELNLSSLELGDSALYFCASSTGQGSNQPQHFGDGTRLSIL.

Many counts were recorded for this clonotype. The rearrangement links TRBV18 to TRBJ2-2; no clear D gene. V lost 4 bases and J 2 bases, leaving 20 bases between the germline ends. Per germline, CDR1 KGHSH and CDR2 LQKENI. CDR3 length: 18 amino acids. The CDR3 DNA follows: TGTGCCAGCTCACTGTCTCTTCCGGGCCCCTTCAACACCGGGGAGCTGTTTTTT. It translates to CASSLSLPGPFNTGELFF.

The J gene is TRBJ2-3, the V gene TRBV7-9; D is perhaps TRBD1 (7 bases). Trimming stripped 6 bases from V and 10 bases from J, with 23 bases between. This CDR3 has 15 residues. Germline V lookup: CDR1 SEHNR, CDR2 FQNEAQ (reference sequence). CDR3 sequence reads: CASRERQGPGGSQYF. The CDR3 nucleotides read TGTGCCAGCAGGGAGCGACAGGGACCCGGGGGATCGCAGTATTTT.

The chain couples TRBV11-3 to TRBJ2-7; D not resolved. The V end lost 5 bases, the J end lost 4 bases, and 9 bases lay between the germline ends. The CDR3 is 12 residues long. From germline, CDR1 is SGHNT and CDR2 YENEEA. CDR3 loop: CASSDGLYEQYF. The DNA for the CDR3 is TGTGCCAGCAGCGACGGCCTATACGAGCAGTACTTC.

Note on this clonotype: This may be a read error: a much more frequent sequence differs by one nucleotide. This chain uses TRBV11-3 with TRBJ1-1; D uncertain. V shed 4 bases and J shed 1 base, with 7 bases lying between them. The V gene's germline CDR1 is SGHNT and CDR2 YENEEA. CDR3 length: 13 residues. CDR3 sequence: CASSSDGNTEAFF. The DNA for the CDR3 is TGTGCCAGCAGCTCGGACGGGAACACTGAAGCTTTCTTT.

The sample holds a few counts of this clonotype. The DNA for the CDR3 is TGCGCCAGCAGCTTGTCGCTAGCGGGGGGACCTCAAGAGACCCAGTACTTC. It specifies CASSLSLAGGPQETQYF. V and J are TRBV5-1 and TRBJ2-5, with TRBD2 matching over 11 bases. The junction had 7 bases not matched to a gene; V was cut back by 1 base and J by 2 bases. Germline V gives CDR1 SGHRS, CDR2 YFSETQ. The CDR3 covers 17 residues.